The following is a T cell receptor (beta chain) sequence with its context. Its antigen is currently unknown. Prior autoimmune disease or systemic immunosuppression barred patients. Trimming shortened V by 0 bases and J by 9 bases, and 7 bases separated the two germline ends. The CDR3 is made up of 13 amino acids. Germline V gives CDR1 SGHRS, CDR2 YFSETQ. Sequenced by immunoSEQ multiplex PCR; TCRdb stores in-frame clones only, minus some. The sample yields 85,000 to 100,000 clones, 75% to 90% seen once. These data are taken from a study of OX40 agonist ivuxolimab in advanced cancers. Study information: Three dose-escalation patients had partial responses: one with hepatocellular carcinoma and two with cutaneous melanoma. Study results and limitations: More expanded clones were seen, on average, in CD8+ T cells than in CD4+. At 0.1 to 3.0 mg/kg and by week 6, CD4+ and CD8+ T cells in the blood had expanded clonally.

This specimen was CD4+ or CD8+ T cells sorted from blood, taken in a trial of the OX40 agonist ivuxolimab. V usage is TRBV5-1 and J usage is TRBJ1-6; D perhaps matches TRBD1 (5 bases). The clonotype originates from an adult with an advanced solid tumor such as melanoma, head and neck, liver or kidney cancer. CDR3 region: CASSLDGGSPLHF. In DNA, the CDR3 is TGCGCCAGCAGCTTGGACGGGGGTTCACCCCTCCACTTT.